The rows below give T cell receptor beta chains drawn from one sample of a study of CD8 T cells in ankylosing spondylitis. TCRdb reprocessed the 5' RACE reads with MiXCR, giving one entry per CDR3 protein. The sample records approximately 400,000 distinct CDR3 sequences, 17% being singletons. Sequences were obtained from blood, either unsorted or a sorted T cell fraction (not recorded which). The receptors shown here come from a male donor with ankylosing spondylitis. CDR3s include the opening cysteine and the closing phenylalanine or tryptophan. The order of the fields is V gene, D gene, clone size, J gene, CDR3 protein, CDR3 DNA. A D gene is named only where the DNA matches it firmly. Not every row has a clone size; where given, it reads once, few, many or a size class.

TRBV5-1	NA	many	TRBJ2-3	CASSLDLGGGDTQYF	TGCGCCAGCAGCTTGGATCTGGGAGGGGGAGATACGCAGTATTTT
TRBV20-1	TRBD2	NA	TRBJ2-7	CSARDQLAGPYEQYF	TGCAGTGCTAGAGATCAGCTAGCGGGGCCCTACGAGCAGTACTTC
TRBV29-1	TRBD2	NA	TRBJ2-1	CSVATYQREDNEQFF	TGCAGCGTTGCTACTTACCAACGGGAGGACAATGAGCAGTTCTTC
TRBV10-3	NA	NA	TRBJ2-3	CAIRGIGTDTQYF	TGTGCCATCAGAGGAATCGGCACAGATACGCAGTATTTT
TRBV12-3/TRBV12-4	NA	many	TRBJ2-4	CACQTKGAKNIQYF	TGTGCCTGCCAGACAAAGGGAGCCAAAAACATTCAGTACTTC
TRBV10-3	NA	NA	TRBJ2-3	CAISELSNRDTQYF	TGTGCCATCAGTGAGTTGTCCAATCGCGATACGCAGTATTTT
TRBV2	TRBD1	NA	TRBJ2-7	CASSDPTGGRDEQYF	TGTGCCAGCAGTGATCCGACAGGGGGCCGGGACGAGCAGTACTTC
TRBV7-2	NA	few	TRBJ1-5	CASSLEGSRIQPQHF	TGTGCCAGCAGCTTAGAAGGGTCCAGGATTCAGCCCCAGCATTTT
TRBV29-1	NA	many	TRBJ2-5	CSVPLGTQQETQYF	TGCAGCGTCCCCCTTGGGACACAACAAGAGACCCAGTACTTC
TRBV2	NA	NA	TRBJ1-5	CASSDTGFYGNQPQHF	TGTGCCAGCAGTGACACAGGGTTTTACGGCAATCAGCCCCAGCATTTT
TRBV4-3	NA	few	TRBJ1-1	CASSQVGGAEAFF	TGCGCCAGCAGCCAAGTTGGTGGAGCTGAAGCTTTCTTT
TRBV29-1	NA	many	TRBJ2-1	CSVERTDDEQFF	TGCAGCGTGGAAAGGACAGATGATGAGCAGTTCTTC
TRBV20-1	NA	few	TRBJ2-1	CSARDPGSSSYNEQFF	TGCAGTGCTAGAGACCCGGGATCCTCCTCCTACAATGAGCAGTTCTTC
TRBV6-1	NA	NA	TRBJ2-7	CASRRVGVGYEQYF	TGTGCCAGCAGGCGGGTTGGGGTTGGTTACGAGCAGTACTTC
TRBV6-1	TRBD1	NA	TRBJ1-1	CASSEAQGQGRNTEAFF	TGTGCCAGCAGTGAAGCGCAAGGACAGGGCCGGAACACTGAAGCTTTCTTT
TRBV6-2/TRBV6-3	TRBD2	few	TRBJ2-1	CASQLAGGPAYNEQFF	TGTGCCAGCCAACTAGCGGGAGGGCCAGCCTACAATGAGCAGTTCTTC
TRBV19	TRBD1	few	TRBJ1-5	CASSPRGQVNNQPQHF	TGTGCCAGTAGTCCCCGGGGACAGGTTAACAATCAGCCCCAGCATTTT
TRBV28	TRBD1	NA	TRBJ1-4	CASTIRTGTNEKLFF	TGTGCCAGCACCATCCGGACAGGAACTAATGAAAAACTGTTTTTT
TRBV29-1	NA	few	TRBJ2-5	CSVRSGAGTQYF	TGCAGCGTGCGATCCGGGGCCGGGACCCAGTACTTC
TRBV5-1	NA	NA	TRBJ2-1	CASSSGVQLQNEQFF	TGCGCCAGCAGCTCTGGGGTACAGCTTCAAAATGAGCAGTTCTTC
TRBV6-1	TRBD1	NA	TRBJ2-7	CASSEAGDRAYEQYF	TGTGCCAGCAGTGAAGCTGGGGACAGGGCCTACGAGCAGTACTTC
TRBV6-5	NA	few	TRBJ2-7	CASSYGSYSYEQYF	TGTGCCAGCAGTTACGGTTCGTACTCCTACGAGCAGTACTTC
TRBV18	NA	NA	TRBJ2-1	CASSPANYNEQFF	TGTGCCAGCTCACCGGCAAACTACAATGAGCAGTTCTTC
TRBV19	NA	NA	TRBJ1-5	CASSIKYGPQPQHF	TGTGCCAGTAGTATAAAGTACGGGCCTCAGCCCCAGCATTTT
TRBV12-3/TRBV12-4	NA	many	TRBJ1-1	CASSLGGARNTEAFF	TGTGCCAGCAGTTTAGGGGGGGCGAGGAACACTGAAGCTTTCTTT
TRBV20-1	TRBD2	many	TRBJ2-1	CSATGTSYNEQFF	TGCAGTGCAACCGGGACTAGTTACAATGAGCAGTTCTTC
TRBV5-1	TRBD2	NA	TRBJ2-5	CASSSGLAGTQETQYF	TGCGCCAGCAGCTCGGGACTAGCGGGGACCCAAGAGACCCAGTACTTC
TRBV12-3/TRBV12-4	TRBD1	many	TRBJ2-1	CASSLWDRGSSNEQFF	TGTGCCAGCAGTTTATGGGACAGGGGTTCCTCCAATGAGCAGTTCTTC
TRBV15	TRBD1	few	TRBJ2-7	CATSKGTGTAYEQYF	TGTGCCACCAGCAAAGGGACAGGCACAGCCTACGAGCAGTACTTC
TRBV20-1	NA	many	TRBJ2-1	CAPSARINNEQFF	TGCGCACCTAGCGCCAGGATCAACAATGAGCAGTTCTTC
TRBV19	NA	NA	TRBJ2-3	CASTHRSGSTDTQYF	TGTGCCAGTACCCATCGAAGCGGAAGCACAGATACGCAGTATTTT
TRBV4-2	NA	few	TRBJ1-1	CASRGEIGVRAEAFF	TGTGCCAGCAGGGGGGAAATTGGGGTACGGGCTGAAGCTTTCTTT